This T cell receptor (beta chain) derives from a study of cytomegalovirus exposure and HLA in healthy donors. Study-wide points: Later work associated 16,951 TCR beta sequences with HLA alleles at 0.05 false discovery rate.

The PCR contained 60 Vbeta and 13 Jbeta primers. Clones were sequenced by immunoSEQ multiplex PCR, and TCRdb holds only the in-frame ones, with some missing. The sample holds approximately 160,000 clones, under 85% seen once. With respect to this clone: Its antigen is still unknown.

Donors were nominally healthy when sampled, though unrecorded immune exposures were likely. This CDR3 comprises 11 residues. Trimming removed 3 bases at V and 7 bases at J, with 6 bases between. The germline gives CDR1 SQVTM, CDR2 ANQGSEA. The material sequenced was PBMCs. This receptor was taken from a man aged 18 to 30 in good health and CMV-seronegative. V gene TRBV29-1 combines with J gene TRBJ1-4; no reliable D call. CDR3 DNA: TGCAGCGTTGACGGAGGTGAAAAACTGTTTTTT. It yields the protein CSVDGGEKLFF.